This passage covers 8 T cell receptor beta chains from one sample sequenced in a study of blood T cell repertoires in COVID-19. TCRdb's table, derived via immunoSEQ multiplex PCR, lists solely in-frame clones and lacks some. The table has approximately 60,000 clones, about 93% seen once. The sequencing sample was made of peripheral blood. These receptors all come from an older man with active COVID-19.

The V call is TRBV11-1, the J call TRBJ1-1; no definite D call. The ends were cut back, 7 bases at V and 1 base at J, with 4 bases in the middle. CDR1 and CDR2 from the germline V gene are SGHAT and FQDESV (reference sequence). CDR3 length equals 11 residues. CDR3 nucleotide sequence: TGTGCCAGCAAGAGGAACACTGAAGCTTTCTTT. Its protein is CASKRNTEAFF. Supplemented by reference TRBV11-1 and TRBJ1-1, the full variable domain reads EAEVAQSPRYKITEKSQAVAFWCDPISGHATLYWYRQILGQGPELLVQFQDESVVDDSQLPKDRFSAERLKGVDSTLKIQPAELGDSAMYLCASKRNTEAFFGQGTRLTVV.

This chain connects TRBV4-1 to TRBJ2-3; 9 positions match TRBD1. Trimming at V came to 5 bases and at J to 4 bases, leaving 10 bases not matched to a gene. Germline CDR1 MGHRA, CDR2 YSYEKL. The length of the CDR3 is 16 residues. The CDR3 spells CASSIWTGEIADTQYF. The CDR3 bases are TGCGCCAGCAGCATTTGGACAGGGGAGATCGCAGATACGCAGTATTTT.

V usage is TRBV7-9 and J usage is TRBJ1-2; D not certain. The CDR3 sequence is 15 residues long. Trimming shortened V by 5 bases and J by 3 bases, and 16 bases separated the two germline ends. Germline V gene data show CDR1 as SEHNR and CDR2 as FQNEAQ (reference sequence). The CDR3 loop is CASSPHSWADYGYTF. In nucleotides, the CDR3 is TGTGCCAGCAGCCCCCATTCGTGGGCAGACTATGGCTACACCTTC.

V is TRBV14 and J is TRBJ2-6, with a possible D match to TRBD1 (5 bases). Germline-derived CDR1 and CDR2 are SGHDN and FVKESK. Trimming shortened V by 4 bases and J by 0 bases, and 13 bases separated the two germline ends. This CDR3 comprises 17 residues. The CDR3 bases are TGTGCCAGCAGCCCGGACATCCTAAGCTCTGGGGCCAACGTCCTGACTTTC. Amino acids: CASSPDILSSGANVLTF.

CDR3 region: CASSLWASGEQFF. For the CDR3, the DNA is TGTGCCAGCAGCTTATGGGCTAGCGGGGAGCAGTTCTTC. The chain couples TRBV13 to TRBJ2-1; 8 bases align to TRBD2. The CDR3 consists of 13 residues. J lost 10 bases, V lost 2 bases, and 4 bases had no gene match. The germline gives CDR1 PRHDT, CDR2 FYEKMQ (reference sequence).

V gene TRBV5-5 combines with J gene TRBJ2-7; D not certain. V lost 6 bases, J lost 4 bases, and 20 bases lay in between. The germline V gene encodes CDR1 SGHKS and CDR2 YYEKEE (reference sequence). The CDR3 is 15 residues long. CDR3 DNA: TGTGCCAGCACCAACCACCCAGGCATAAGGTACGAGCAGTACTTC. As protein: CASTNHPGIRYEQYF.

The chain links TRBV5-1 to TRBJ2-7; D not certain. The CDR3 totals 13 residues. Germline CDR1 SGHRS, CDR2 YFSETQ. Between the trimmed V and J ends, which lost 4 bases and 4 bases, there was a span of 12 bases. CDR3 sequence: CASSPGDKYEQYV. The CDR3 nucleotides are TGCGCCAGCAGCCCCGGTGACAAATACGAGCAGTACGTC.

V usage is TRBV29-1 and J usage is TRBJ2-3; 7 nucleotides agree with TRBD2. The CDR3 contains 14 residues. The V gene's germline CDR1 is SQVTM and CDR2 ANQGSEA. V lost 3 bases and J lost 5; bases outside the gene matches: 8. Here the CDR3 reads CSVDSGPRGDTQYF. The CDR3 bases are TGCAGCGTTGATAGCGGGCCTCGGGGAGATACGCAGTATTTT.